This T cell receptor beta chain was obtained from a study of T cell repertoires in aging, cancer and after chemotherapy. Study context: Patients with glioblastoma brain tumors were sampled before and after temozolomide-based therapy. Roughly 9.3 million TCR reads made up the full dataset.

Rearranged V-D-J TRB sequences were amplified with a mixed TRB-A/B primer pool. TCRdb re-called the multiplex PCR reads through MiXCR, storing one row per CDR3 protein. The sample has about 410 distinct CDR3 sequences, approximately 29% seen once. The CDR3 has 13 amino acids. Between the trimmed V and J ends, which lost 6 bases and 2 bases, there was a span of 11 bases. Germline assignment: CDR1 KGHSH and CDR2 LQKENI. The study's findings and limits: These repertoire data do not allow conclusions about immunological memory after chemotherapy. Compared with age-matched healthy donors, untreated hematological or solid cancer patients showed higher blood TCR clonality.

On this clonotype: Its specificity is not known.

The template was genomic DNA from peripheral blood, not RNA. The sequenced sample was blood. This chain joins TRBV18 and TRBJ2-7; D is unresolved. This sequence was found in a human donor with a solid tumor. In nucleotides, the CDR3 is TGTGCCAGCTCCCCGGTAGGGACCTACGAGCAGTACTTC. Protein: CASSPVGTYEQYF. The variable domain in full, with the rest retrieved from reference TRBV18 and TRBJ2-7, is NAGVMQNPRHLVRRRGQEARLRCSPMKGHSHVYWYRQLPEEGLKFMVYLQKENIIDESGMPKERFSAEFPKEGPSILRIQQVVRGDSAAYFCASSPVGTYEQYFGPGTRLTVT.